The rows below give T cell receptor beta chains drawn from one sample of a study of blood T cell repertoires in COVID-19. Method: immunoSEQ multiplex PCR; TCRdb's copy keeps in-frame clones and lacks some. The sample yields 150,000 to 200,000 clones, 80% to 90% seen once. The specimen was peripheral blood. The receptor source for this set is a woman aged 40 to 55 with COVID-19, enrolled during active disease. Each CDR3 is given with its conserved first and last residue. The order of the fields is V gene, D gene, clone size, J gene, CDR3 DNA, CDR3 protein. D genes are given only for firm matches. A row's size may be missing; if present it is once, few, many or a size class.

TRBV14	.	.	TRBJ2-1	TGTGCCAGCAGCCCGTATGGAGCGGGCCGAAATGAGCAGTTCTTC	CASSPYGAGRNEQFF
TRBV4-1	TRBD1	once	TRBJ1-4	TGCGCCAGCAGCCAAGTGGGTGACAGGGGTGGAACTAATGAAAAACTGTTTTTT	CASSQVGDRGGTNEKLFF
TRBV5-1	.	once	TRBJ2-2	TGCGCCAGCAGCTTGGACGGGAACACCGGGGAGCTGTTTTTT	CASSLDGNTGELFF
TRBV28	TRBD2	.	TRBJ2-7	TGTGCCAGCAGTTTAATGCTAGCGGCTTACGAGCAGTACTTC	CASSLMLAAYEQYF
TRBV7-3	.	.	TRBJ2-5	TGTGCCAGCAGCTTCTCGGAGCTAGGGACCCAGTACTTC	CASSFSELGTQYF
TRBV9	.	.	TRBJ2-1	TGTGCCAGCAGCGACTCCGAAATCTACAATGAGCAGTTCTTC	CASSDSEIYNEQFF
TRBV4-1	.	.	TRBJ1-5	TGCGCCAGCAGCCAGGGCGACAGTCTTCGGCCCCAGCATTTT	CASSQGDSLRPQHF
TRBV18	TRBD1	.	TRBJ1-2	TGTGCCAGCTCACCAGCGGGACAGAACTATGGCTACACCTTC	CASSPAGQNYGYTF
TRBV29-1	.	.	TRBJ2-2	TGCAGCGTACTGGGAGACGACACCGGGGAGCTGTTTTTT	CSVLGDDTGELFF
TRBV27	TRBD2	.	TRBJ2-5	TGTGCCAGCAGTGGCTCGACTAGCGGTTGGGAGACCCAGTACTTC	CASSGSTSGWETQYF
TRBV28	.	.	TRBJ2-1	TGTGCCAGCAGTCACGCGATACGTGAGCAGTTCTTC	CASSHAIREQFF
TRBV5-1	TRBD2	.	TRBJ2-1	TGCGCCAGCAGTTTTACTAGCGGGAGTGGCTATGAGCAGTTCTTC	CASSFTSGSGYEQFF
TRBV11-2	.	.	TRBJ1-5	TGTGCCAGCAGCATCAGGGGTCAGCCCCAGCATTTT	CASSIRGQPQHF
TRBV28	.	.	TRBJ1-4	TGTGCCACTACCTATGGGGGGGCTAGGGAAGAAAAACTGTTTTTT	CATTYGGAREEKLFF
TRBV4-1	.	once	TRBJ1-5	TGCGCCAGCAGCCAAGTGAACACTAGCCCGAATCAGCCCCAGCATTTT	CASSQVNTSPNQPQHF
TRBV9	.	.	TRBJ2-2	TGTGCCAGCAGCCCGTCCCTAGGGGGGGGAAACACCGGGGAGCTGTTTTTT	CASSPSLGGGNTGELFF
TRBV19	TRBD1	many	TRBJ1-3	TGTGCCAGTAGTGCCTCACAGGGGCCGCGAAACACCATATATTTT	CASSASQGPRNTIYF
TRBV18	TRBD2	.	TRBJ2-3	TGTGCCAGCTCACCTTACAGCCCAAGCGGACTAGACACAGATACGCAGTATTTT	CASSPYSPSGLDTDTQYF
TRBV5-1	TRBD1	.	TRBJ2-3	TGCGCCAGCAGCTTGGGGGTGACAGGGGGCAAAGATACGCAGTATTTT	CASSLGVTGGKDTQYF
TRBV7-2	TRBD2	.	TRBJ2-5	TGTGCCAGCAGGAGAACTAGCGGGAGTCCCCCCCAAGAGACCCAGTACTTC	CASRRTSGSPPQETQYF
TRBV2	TRBD1	.	TRBJ2-2	TGTGCCAGCAGCAGTTCCCATGGATCCAGGGGGACCGGGGAGCTGTTTTTT	CASSSSHGSRGTGELFF
TRBV28	.	once	TRBJ1-1	TGTGCCAGCAGTTTATACACAGGGATGAACACTGAAGCTTTCTTT	CASSLYTGMNTEAFF